One and the same sample provided the 29 T cell receptor beta chains below, sequenced in a study of T and B cells in COVID-19 patients. Blood genomic DNA input for TRB amplification was 250-500 ng. BIOMED2 TRB-A/B primer pools were used in multiplex TRB PCR. Each CDR3 protein is one row after TCRdb ran MiXCR on the multiplex PCR reads. The table has 15,000 to 20,000 distinct CDR3 sequences, 30% to 45% seen once; the top ten hold about 15%. The sequenced material came from blood. These receptor sequences come from a human donor with active COVID-19.

The rearrangement uses TRBV7-6 and TRBJ2-3; D is tentatively TRBD1 or TRBD2 (5 bases each). The CDR3 contains 15 residues. Trimming pared 1 base from V and 2 bases from J, leaving 10 bases between. Germline CDR1 is SGHVS and CDR2 is FNYEAQ. The CDR3 nucleotides are TGTGCCAGCAGCTTAGATCCGGGGACCACAGATACGCAGTATTTT. It encodes CASSLDPGTTDTQYF. Variable domain in full (rest from reference TRBV7-6 and TRBJ2-3): GAGVSQSPRYKVTKRGQDVALRCDPISGHVSLYWYRQALGQGPEFLTYFNYEAQQDKSGLPNDRFSAERPEGSISTLTIQRTEQRDSAMYRCASSLDPGTTDTQYFGPGTRLTVL.

This clonotype has only a few counts. The chain is built from TRBV6-1 and TRBJ1-3, with D maybe TRBD1 (5 bases). V gave up 9 bases and J gave up 4 bases, with 16 bases separating them. The CDR3 is 14 amino acids. The germline CDR1 and CDR2 sequences are MNHNS and SASEGT. The CDR3 reads CASSPAGSGNTIYF. Written as DNA, the CDR3 is TGTGCCAGTTCCCCTGCAGGGTCCGGAAACACCATATATTTT.

The gene calls are TRBV6-2 or TRBV6-3 and TRBJ2-5; 7 nucleotides line up with TRBD1. The junction had 6 bases not matched to a gene; V was cut back by 0 bases and J by 2 bases. The CDR3 is made up of 16 amino acids. CDR1 is MNHEY and CDR2 is SVGEGT in the germline V gene. The CDR3 region has the DNA TGTGCCAGCAGTTACTCAGGCAGGGGGACACAAGAGACCCAGTACTTC. Amino acid sequence: CASSYSGRGTQETQYF.

The chain links TRBV27 to TRBJ1-2; D might be TRBD1 (5 bases). Germline V gene lookup returns CDR1 MNHEY and CDR2 SMNVEV (reference sequence). The CDR3 length is 13 residues. V lost 2 bases and J lost 5, with 9 bases in between. Here the CDR3 DNA reads TGTGCCAGCAGTTTAGGCACAGGATATGGCTACACCTTC. Translated: CASSLGTGYGYTF.

This clonotype was counted only a few times. The chain links TRBV18 to TRBJ1-2; D is undetermined. The CDR3 length is 15 residues. The V and J ends lost 2 bases and 4 bases respectively, with 14 bases between them. Germline assignment: CDR1 KGHSH and CDR2 LQKENI. CDR3 amino acids: CASSPGLPEFYGYTF. Written as DNA, the CDR3 is TGTGCCAGCTCACCAGGCTTACCAGAATTCTATGGCTACACCTTC.

The gene calls are TRBV5-4 and TRBJ2-7; 10 positions match TRBD1. The CDR3 consists of 14 residues. Germline CDR1 is SGHNT and CDR2 is YYREEE (reference sequence). Trimming took 3 bases from V and 5 from J; bases not matched to a gene: 5. The CDR3 spells CASSSGQGFHEQYF. The CDR3 nucleotides read TGTGCCAGCAGCTCGGGACAGGGGTTCCACGAGCAGTACTTC.

This clonotype has a handful of counts. This chain's CDR3 is CASSPNPSGVSSPLHF. The DNA for the CDR3 is TGTGCCAGCAGCCCGAACCCATCAGGGGTGAGTTCACCCCTCCACTTT. The rearrangement joins TRBV6-5 to TRBJ1-6; the D gene is possibly TRBD1 (6 bases). Germline-derived CDR1 and CDR2 are MNHEY and SVGAGI. The V end lost 6 bases, the J end lost 9 bases, and 21 bases lay between the germline ends. The CDR3 consists of 16 residues.

The chain uses TRBV7-6 and TRBJ2-3; D is unresolved. The CDR3 loop spans 14 amino acids. In germline, CDR1 is SGHVS, CDR2 FNYEAQ. Trimming took off 5 bases at V and 1 base at J, with 10 bases between the two ends. CDR3 in DNA: TGTGCCAGCAGCCCGATGAGCGGCACAGATACGCAGTATTTT. Residues: CASSPMSGTDTQYF.

The V gene is TRBV4-3, the J gene TRBJ2-1, with 9 nucleotides matching TRBD1. Germline V gives CDR1 LGHNA, CDR2 YSLEER. The CDR3 has 15 residues. After removal of 4 bases from V and 10 bases from J, the junction contained 11 bases not matched to a gene. CDR3 in amino acids: CASSPGQGSSREQFF. DNA of the CDR3: TGCGCCAGCAGCCCTGGACAGGGGAGTTCTAGAGAGCAGTTCTTC.

Judged by abundance, this clonotype is medium-sized. This sequence joins TRBV29-1 and TRBJ1-3; a possible D gene is TRBD1 (5 bases). The CDR3 has 14 amino acids. With 5 bases removed from V and 0 bases from J, the gap between germline ends came to 11 bases. Germline V gives CDR1 SQVTM, CDR2 ANQGSEA. CDR3 in amino acids: CSVKTVSSGNTIYF. CDR3 coding DNA: TGCAGCGTTAAGACAGTCTCCTCTGGAAACACCATATATTTT.

The rearrangement links TRBV7-6 to TRBJ1-5; D ambiguous. Germline CDR1 is SGHVS and CDR2 is FNYEAQ. Trimming left V 2 bases short and J 3 bases short, with 5 bases between. CDR3 length equals 13 residues. In DNA form, the CDR3 reads TGTGCCAGCAGCTTAAACGTCAATCAGCCCCAGCATTTT. As protein: CASSLNVNQPQHF.

V is TRBV7-9 and J is TRBJ1-3; D is possibly TRBD1 (5 bases). Between the trimmed V and J ends, which lost 5 bases and 9 bases, there was a span of 17 bases. The CDR3 extends over 14 amino acids. Germline V gene lookup returns CDR1 SEHNR and CDR2 FQNEAQ (reference sequence). The CDR3, as DNA: TGTGCCAGCAGCCCACCCGGGGACGGAGGCACCATATATTTT. Its protein product is CASSPPGDGGTIYF. Combining the CDR3 with reference TRBV7-9 and TRBJ1-3 gives the whole variable domain DTGVSQNPRHKITKRGQNVTFRCDPISEHNRLYWYRQTLGQGPEFLTYFQNEAQLEKSRLLSDRFSAERPKGSFSTLEIQRTEQGDSAMYLCASSPPGDGGTIYFGEGSWLTVV.

This clonotype was counted a few times. This chain links TRBV6-5 with TRBJ2-3; possibly TRBD1 for D (6 bases). The germline V gene encodes CDR1 MNHEY and CDR2 SVGAGI. This CDR3 has 16 amino acids. V was trimmed by 6 bases and J by 2 bases, leaving 18 bases between them. CDR3 loop: CASRKKHGGVTDTQYF. The CDR3 nucleotides are TGTGCCAGCAGGAAAAAGCATGGGGGCGTCACAGATACGCAGTATTTT.

V and J are TRBV11-1 and TRBJ2-1, with TRBD1 as a possible D gene (7 bases). In germline, CDR1 is SGHAT, CDR2 FQDESV (reference sequence). The CDR3 extends over 14 amino acids. The V and J ends lost 3 bases and 3 bases respectively, with 9 bases between them. CDR3 loop: CASSFRGVYNEQFF. The CDR3, as DNA: TGTGCCAGCAGCTTCAGGGGGGTCTACAATGAGCAGTTCTTC.

This clonotype was counted between two and nine times. The chain couples TRBV6-5 to TRBJ2-7; possibly TRBD1 for D (6 bases). The CDR3 is made up of 14 amino acids. CDR1 and CDR2 (germline): MNHEY, SVGAGI. V lost 5 bases and J lost 1, with 12 bases in between. CDR3 DNA sequence: TGTGCCAGCAGTGGGCGAACAGGGTCCTACGAGCAGTACGTC. Its protein product is CASSGRTGSYEQYV.

This clonotype was counted between two and nine times. The rearrangement links TRBV19 to TRBJ2-4, with D tentatively TRBD1 (7 bases). V was clipped by 6 bases and J by 0 bases, with 12 bases between them. The length of the CDR3 is 15 residues. The V gene's germline CDR1 is LNHDA and CDR2 SQIVND (reference sequence). CDR3 sequence: CASRAGGLAKNIQYF. DNA of the CDR3: TGTGCCAGTAGGGCAGGGGGGCTAGCCAAAAACATTCAGTACTTC. Variable domain in full (rest from reference TRBV19 and TRBJ2-4): DGGITQSPKYLFRKEGQNVTLSCEQNLNHDAMYWYRQDPGQGLRLIYYSQIVNDFQKGDIAEGYSVSREKKESFPLTVTSAQKNPTAFYLCASRAGGLAKNIQYFGAGTRLSVL.

V usage is TRBV12-3 or TRBV12-4 and J usage is TRBJ2-3; TRBD2 matches at 15 bases. V was clipped by 8 bases and J by 5 bases; unmatched bases: 8. This CDR3 has 16 residues. The CDR3 spells CASSGLAGGPGDTQYF. The CDR3 bases are TGTGCCAGCTCGGGACTAGCGGGGGGCCCTGGAGATACGCAGTATTTT.

This sequence joins TRBV19 and TRBJ1-5, with 10 bases that match TRBD1. Germline-derived CDR1 and CDR2 are LNHDA and SQIVND (reference sequence). The ends lost 5 bases at V and 9 bases at J; junction bases unmatched: 10. CDR3 length: 15 amino acids. The CDR3 DNA reads TGTGCCAGTAGTCTCAGGGGGACAGGGGTATGGCCCCAGCATTTT. Translation: CASSLRGTGVWPQHF.

The rearrangement uses TRBV11-2 and TRBJ1-2, with D unclear. This CDR3 comprises 16 residues. Germline V gene sequence: CDR1 SGHAT, CDR2 FQNNGV. V lost 0 bases, J lost 2 bases, and 13 bases lay in between. This chain's CDR3 is CASSLEGLGGNYGYTF. The CDR3 DNA is TGTGCCAGCAGCTTAGAGGGTTTAGGCGGAAACTATGGCTACACCTTC.

The chain joins TRBV20-1 to TRBJ2-2; D possibly corresponds to TRBD2 (6 bases). V was cut by 2 bases and J by 5 bases, with 15 bases left in between. The CDR3 runs 15 residues. Germline V gene lookup returns CDR1 DFQATT and CDR2 SNEGSKA (reference sequence). CDR3 protein: CSARRQGGRTGELFF. Written as DNA, the CDR3 is TGCAGTGCTAGACGGCAGGGAGGTCGGACCGGGGAGCTGTTTTTT.

The table lists this clonotype with a few counts. The genes are TRBV5-4 and TRBJ2-1; TRBD1 matches at 10 bases. The CDR3 sequence is 15 residues long. After removal of 4 bases from V and 1 base from J, the junction contained 2 bases not matched to a gene. Germline lookup yields CDR1 SGHNT and CDR2 YYREEE (reference sequence). CDR3 nucleotides: TGTGCCAGCAGCCAGGACAGGGGGTCCTACAATGAGCAGTTCTTC. Translating gives CASSQDRGSYNEQFF.

The chain couples TRBV13 to TRBJ2-5; D unresolved. V was shortened by 4 bases and J by 5 bases, with 14 bases between the two germline ends. The CDR3 covers 14 residues. Germline assignment: CDR1 PRHDT and CDR2 FYEKMQ (reference sequence). CDR3: CASSSSPSLETQYF. CDR3 coding DNA: TGTGCCAGCAGCTCTTCCCCAAGCCTTGAGACCCAGTACTTC.

The CDR3 sequence is CASSIAEGSDGNQPQHF. DNA for the CDR3: TGTGCCAGTAGTATAGCTGAGGGGTCGGATGGCAATCAGCCCCAGCATTTT. The V call is TRBV19, the J call TRBJ1-5; D is possibly TRBD1 (5 bases). Trimming removed 1 base at V and 2 bases at J, with 15 bases between. The V gene's germline CDR1 is LNHDA and CDR2 SQIVND (reference sequence). The CDR3 is 17 amino acids. Together with reference TRBV19 and TRBJ1-5, the CDR3 gives the full variable domain: DGGITQSPKYLFRKEGQNVTLSCEQNLNHDAMYWYRQDPGQGLRLIYYSQIVNDFQKGDIAEGYSVSREKKESFPLTVTSAQKNPTAFYLCASSIAEGSDGNQPQHFGDGTRLSIL.

This clonotype was observed a few times. The chain uses TRBV7-4 and TRBJ1-6; unclear D gene. Germline CDR1 and CDR2: SGHVT and SQSDAQ. The V end was cut by 4 bases, the J end by 9 bases, with 10 bases between. The length of the CDR3 is 13 residues. The CDR3 bases are TGTGCCAGCAGCTGGAAGGACCTTTCACCCCTCCACTTT. Translation gives CASSWKDLSPLHF.

J is TRBJ1-1 and V is TRBV20-1; D is possibly TRBD1 (6 bases). Between the trimmed V and J ends, which lost 1 base and 12 bases, there was a span of 18 bases. Germline CDR1 DFQATT, CDR2 SNEGSKA (reference sequence). This CDR3 comprises 13 residues. Written as DNA, the CDR3 is TGCAGTGCTAGAGGAACAGGACAGAGATGGTCTTTCTTT. Its translation is CSARGTGQRWSFF.

The genes are TRBV5-5 and TRBJ2-3; 9 nucleotides agree with TRBD1. CDR1 is SGHKS and CDR2 is YYEKEE in the germline V gene (reference sequence). The junction had 10 bases not matched to a gene; V was cut back by 5 bases and J by 6 bases. CDR3 size: 15 residues. The CDR3 loop reads CASRGGQGFVDTQYF. The CDR3, as DNA: TGTGCCAGCAGGGGGGGACAGGGTTTCGTCGATACGCAGTATTTT.

The chain is built from TRBV13 and TRBJ2-4; TRBD1 is a possible D gene (5 bases). This CDR3 has 14 amino acids. Germline CDR1 PRHDT, CDR2 FYEKMQ (reference sequence). V shed 4 bases and J shed 6 bases, with 13 bases lying between them. The CDR3 sequence: CASSSQVPGNIQYF. CDR3 nucleotides: TGTGCCAGCAGCTCACAGGTCCCTGGAAACATTCAGTACTTC.

The J gene is TRBJ1-1, the V gene TRBV12-3 or TRBV12-4; D may be TRBD1 (6 bases). Trimming took off 6 bases at V and 1 base at J, with 12 bases between the two ends. CDR3 length: 14 residues. For the CDR3, the DNA is TGTGCCAGCAGAAGGACAGAGACGAACACTGAAGCTTTCTTT. Its translation is CASRRTETNTEAFF.

The chain carries TRBV18 and TRBJ2-1; 11 positions match TRBD2. The V segment lost 4 bases and the J segment 3 bases; nucleotides outside the gene matches: 5. The germline gives CDR1 KGHSH, CDR2 LQKENI. The CDR3 covers 16 residues. The CDR3 loop is CASSRTSGGLYNEQFF. The CDR3 DNA reads TGTGCCAGCTCACGAACTAGCGGGGGCCTCTACAATGAGCAGTTCTTC.